The 20 T cell receptor beta chains presented below share a single source sample, sequenced in a study of CD8+CD57+ T cells in acquired aplastic anemia. Overall study findings and caveats: CD8+CD57+ cells showed decreased diversity compared with total CD4+ and CD8+ cells in patients.

Only patients with CD8+CD57+ cell expansion on flow cytometry were chosen for sequencing. Antigens for these TCRs are unknown. Genomic DNA was employed as the template in profiling TCR beta VDJ and CDR3. TCRdb reprocessed the reads via MiXCR and lists one record per CDR3 protein. The sample lists about 20,000 distinct CDR3 sequences; almost 40% were seen once. Sequencing was carried out using CD8+CD57+ T cells sorted from PBMCs. Subset given: bead-enriched CD8+CD57+ effector memory T cells from SAA patients. These receptors were obtained from a human donor with aplastic anemia.

This clonotype was observed at least ten times. The gene calls are TRBV10-2 and TRBJ2-7; 7 bases line up with TRBD1. The J segment lost 5 bases and the V segment lost 2 bases, leaving 9 bases of the junction unmatched. Looked up from germline, CDR1 is WSHSY and CDR2 is SAAADI. The CDR3 has 15 amino acids. CDR3 in amino acids: CASSEPPDRVHEQYF. Written as DNA, the CDR3 is TGCGCCAGCAGTGAGCCCCCCGACAGGGTCCACGAGCAGTACTTC.

This clonotype came up many times. This chain uses TRBV11-2 with TRBJ2-7; D may be TRBD1 (5 bases). Trimming left V 1 base short and J 2 bases short, with 9 bases between. The germline gives CDR1 SGHAT, CDR2 FQNNGV. The CDR3 has 14 residues. This CDR3 is CASSLVDRTYEQYF. The CDR3 DNA sequence: TGTGCCAGCAGCTTAGTTGACAGAACCTACGAGCAGTACTTC.

The V and J genes are TRBV20-1 and TRBJ1-1, with D possibly TRBD1 on 5 matching bases. There are 14 residues in the CDR3. V was cut by 3 bases and J by 3 bases, with 14 bases left in between. Looked up from germline, CDR1 is DFQATT and CDR2 is SNEGSKA (reference sequence). The CDR3 sequence is CSASEGLGYTEAFF. CDR3 coding DNA: TGCAGTGCTAGTGAGGGACTTGGTTACACTGAAGCTTTCTTT.

Ten or more counts support this clonotype. V usage is TRBV3-1 and J usage is TRBJ2-5; possible D gene TRBD2, 6 bases. This CDR3 has 14 amino acids. CDR1 is LGHDT, CDR2 YNNKEL, per germline (reference sequence). Trimming stripped 1 base from V and 3 bases from J, with 9 bases between. In DNA form, the CDR3 reads TGTGCCAGCAGCCAAGTGTCGGGGGAAGAGACCCAGTACTTC. Protein product: CASSQVSGEETQYF.

This clonotype appeared once. One end of the junction fails to match germline, which may point to a read error. In DNA form, the CDR3 reads TGTGCCAGCAGCTTTAGCGGATCCTACGAGCGGTACTTC. It encodes CASSFSGSYERYF. This sequence joins TRBV7-6 and TRBJ2-7; a possible D gene is TRBD2 (6 bases). The germline V gene encodes CDR1 SGHVS and CDR2 FNYEAQ. This CDR3 comprises 13 residues.

The chain employs TRBV5-4 and TRBJ2-1, with 7 nucleotides matching TRBD2. V was pared by 0 bases and J by 7 bases, with 10 bases of the junction left unmatched. In germline, CDR1 is SGHNT, CDR2 YYREEE (reference sequence). The CDR3 has 16 amino acids. The CDR3 DNA is TGTGCCAGCAGCTTGGGAAGCGGGGCCGCCCGGAATGAGCAGTTCTTC. It encodes CASSLGSGAARNEQFF.

This clonotype appeared once. It may be a read error: a sequence one base away is much more abundant. The V and J genes are TRBV20-1 and TRBJ2-3; D is unclear. The germline CDR1 and CDR2 sequences are DFQATT and SNEGSKA (reference sequence). The length of the CDR3 is 14 residues. With 4 bases removed from V and 5 bases from J, the gap between germline ends came to 16 bases. For the CDR3, the DNA is TGCAGTGCTAATCCAGAGCAGCCCGGAGATACGCAGTATTTT. Encoded protein: CSANPEQPGDTQYF.

This sequence joins TRBV6-5 and TRBJ1-1, with unresolved D. CDR1 is MNHEY and CDR2 is SVGAGI in the germline V gene. There are 9 residues in the CDR3. With 6 bases removed from V and 5 bases from J, the gap between germline ends came to 1 base. DNA of the CDR3: TGTGCCAGCAGGACTGAAGCTTTCTTT. This codes for CASRTEAFF.

The chain uses TRBV20-1 and TRBJ1-2, with D possibly TRBD1 on 5 matching bases. The germline gives CDR1 DFQATT, CDR2 SNEGSKA (reference sequence). Trimming took off 3 bases at V and 2 bases at J, with 19 bases between the two ends. This CDR3 spans 16 amino acids. CDR3 coding DNA: TGCAGTGCTAGCGCCAGCGGGACCCCGGGCAACTATGGCTACACCTTC. It specifies CSASASGTPGNYGYTF.

V and J are TRBV20-1 and TRBJ1-6; D might be TRBD1 (5 bases). V shed 1 base and J shed 5 bases, with 15 bases lying between them. Germline lookup yields CDR1 DFQATT and CDR2 SNEGSKA (reference sequence). This CDR3 has 16 residues. The CDR3 loop reads CSARVLVRDHNSPLHF. CDR3 bases: TGCAGTGCTAGAGTTTTGGTCCGGGACCATAATTCACCCCTCCACTTT.

The V gene is TRBV20-1, the J gene TRBJ1-6, with D hard to call. With 1 base removed from V and 10 bases from J, the gap between germline ends came to 20 bases. Germline CDR1 reads DFQATT; CDR2 reads SNEGSKA (reference sequence). The CDR3 consists of 16 residues. The CDR3 DNA reads TGCAGTGCTAGAGTCAAAACGGCCGGAGAGTGGTCACCCCTCCACTTT. This encodes CSARVKTAGEWSPLHF.

This clonotype came up a few times. This chain joins TRBV2 and TRBJ1-5, with 8 bases lining up with TRBD1. The trim removed 6 bases at V and 5 bases at J, leaving 6 bases unmatched. CDR3 length equals 14 residues. Per germline, CDR1 SNHLY and CDR2 FYNNEI. The DNA for the CDR3 is TGTGCCAGCAGCGAGGACAGGGCCCATCAGCCCCAGCATTTT. It is translated as CASSEDRAHQPQHF. Together with reference TRBV2 and TRBJ1-5, the CDR3 gives the full variable domain: EPEVTQTPSHQVTQMGQEVILRCVPISNHLYFYWYRQILGQKVEFLVSFYNNEISEKSEIFDDQFSVERPDGSNFTLKIRSTKLEDSAMYFCASSEDRAHQPQHFGDGTRLSIL.

This clonotype has just a few counts. The chain recombines TRBV7-6 with TRBJ2-2, with no clear D. Trimming removed 7 bases from V and 4 bases from J, with 25 bases in between. There are 18 residues in the CDR3. Germline CDR1 is SGHVS and CDR2 is FNYEAQ. CDR3 nucleotides: TGTGCCAGCACCCTTGAGTATGAGACCCAGCTCGCCACCGGGGAGCTGTTTTTT. It yields the protein CASTLEYETQLATGELFF.

The chain carries TRBV25-1 and TRBJ2-2, with 9 bases lining up with TRBD1. Germline assignment: CDR1 MGHDK and CDR2 SYGVNS. The CDR3 covers 14 residues. The trim removed 4 bases at V and 3 bases at J, leaving 0 bases unmatched. The CDR3 DNA is TGTGCCAGCAGTGGACAGGGGGACACCGGGGAGCTGTTTTTT. Its protein product is CASSGQGDTGELFF.

For this clonotype: A junction end diverges from the germline sequence, so it may reflect a read error. This chain joins TRBV24-1 and TRBJ2-2; 7 positions match TRBD1. CDR1 KGHDR and CDR2 SFDVKD come from the germline V gene. The CDR3 runs to 17 residues. This chain's CDR3 is CVTSVPSITGATGELFF. The CDR3, as DNA: TGTGTCACCAGTGTCCCCAGCATCACAGGGGCGACCGGGGAGCTGTTTTTT.

This clonotype has only a few counts. The chain carries TRBV12-3 or TRBV12-4 and TRBJ2-7; D is possibly TRBD2 (6 bases). Trimming shortened V by 6 bases and J by 7 bases, and 13 bases separated the two germline ends. The CDR3 runs to 12 residues. CDR3 sequence (DNA): TGTGCCAGCAGGTCCGACAGCGGGGAGCAGTACGTC. Its translation is CASRSDSGEQYV.

By proportion, this clonotype is medium-sized. V usage is TRBV20-1 and J usage is TRBJ2-7, with 7 bases lining up with TRBD1. This CDR3 has 13 amino acids. V was clipped by 1 base and J by 1 base; unmatched bases: 1. Germline V gene sequence: CDR1 DFQATT, CDR2 SNEGSKA (reference sequence). The DNA for the CDR3 is TGCAGTGCTAGAGGGACAGGTTCCTACGAGCAGTACTTC. Protein product: CSARGTGSYEQYF.

This rearrangement joins TRBV7-2 to TRBJ1-4, with a weak D call TRBD1 (6 bases). Trimming stripped 2 bases from V and 5 bases from J, with 9 bases between. The CDR3 is 14 amino acids. CDR1 SGHTA and CDR2 FQGNSA come from the germline V gene. The CDR3 bases are TGTGCCAGCAGCTTAACAGGGAGCAATGAAAAACTGTTTTTT. Its translation: CASSLTGSNEKLFF.

This clonotype was recorded many times. V and J are TRBV16 and TRBJ2-7, with 11 bases that match TRBD1. Germline trimming cut 7 bases from V and 3 bases from J; bases unmatched to any gene: 5. CDR3 length equals 14 residues. The germline V gene encodes CDR1 KGHSY and CDR2 FQNENV. CDR3: CASTPGTGGYEQYF. The CDR3 DNA is TGTGCCAGCACCCCCGGGACAGGGGGCTACGAGCAGTACTTC.

The chain carries TRBV7-9 and TRBJ1-6, with D hard to call. V lost 5 bases, J lost 8 bases, and 16 bases lay in between. The CDR3 loop spans 15 amino acids. The germline V gene encodes CDR1 SEHNR and CDR2 FQNEAQ (reference sequence). The CDR3: CASSPSNGRDSPLHF. The DNA of the CDR3 is TGTGCCAGCAGCCCCTCAAACGGGCGTGATTCACCCCTCCACTTT.